Below are 13 T cell receptor beta chains sequenced from a single sample in a study of T cell responses to AZD1222 COVID-19 vaccine. The table came from immunoSEQ multiplex PCR; TCRdb's copy has only in-frame clones and leaves some out. The sample lists about 140,000 clones, around 92% occurring once. The sequences come from peripheral blood, collected on day 0 of AZD1222 vaccination. These receptors were collected from an adult in good health.

The chain carries TRBV5-1 and TRBJ2-3, with D possibly TRBD2 on 6 matching bases. Germline-derived CDR1 and CDR2 are SGHRS and YFSETQ. Between the trimmed V and J ends, which lost 4 bases and 5 bases, there was a span of 14 bases. This CDR3 has 14 residues. DNA of the CDR3: TGCGCCAGCAGCCGGGCCCCGGGGGAAGATACGCAGTATTTT. As protein: CASSRAPGEDTQYF.

The chain carries TRBV2 and TRBJ2-3; TRBD2 matches 10 bases. The CDR3 consists of 16 residues. Per germline, CDR1 SNHLY and CDR2 FYNNEI. V was pared by 4 bases and J by 3 bases, with 7 bases of the junction left unmatched. CDR3 nucleotides: TGTGCCAGCAGTGGAGCGGGGGGGCCAGAGACAGATACGCAGTATTTT. This codes for CASSGAGGPETDTQYF.

The chain carries TRBV7-2 and TRBJ1-1; 8 bases agree with TRBD1. There are 16 residues in the CDR3. CDR1 is SGHTA and CDR2 is FQGNSA in the germline V gene. V was clipped by 5 bases and J by 6 bases; unmatched bases: 14. The CDR3 DNA follows: TGTGCCAGCAGCGCCCGATCGTCCGGGACAGGCTCTGAAGCTTTCTTT. This translates into CASSARSSGTGSEAFF.

This chain links TRBV6-5 with TRBJ1-6; no clear D. In germline, CDR1 is MNHEY, CDR2 SVGAGI. CDR3 size: 16 residues. V lost 2 bases and J lost 4, with 12 bases in between. The CDR3: CASSYGGISYNSPLHF. Written as DNA, the CDR3 is TGTGCCAGCAGTTACGGCGGGATCTCGTATAATTCACCCCTCCACTTT.

The rearrangement links TRBV28 to TRBJ1-1; the D is unclear. V was shortened by 5 bases and J by 8 bases, with 9 bases between the two germline ends. Germline V gives CDR1 MDHEN, CDR2 SYDVKM. This CDR3 comprises 11 residues. In DNA, the CDR3 is TGTGCCAGCAGTCGCCGGGTAGAAGCTTTCTTT. The encoded protein is CASSRRVEAFF.

The gene calls are TRBV6-5 and TRBJ1-1; 7 positions agree with TRBD1. CDR3 length: 16 amino acids. The germline V gene has CDR1 MNHEY and CDR2 SVGAGI. V dropped 2 bases and J dropped 0; count of bases not matched to a gene: 6. The CDR3 bases are TGTGCCAGCAGTTACACAGGGGAGGACTTGAACACTGAAGCTTTCTTT. Protein product: CASSYTGEDLNTEAFF.

This clone was counted a single time. The V call is TRBV9, the J call TRBJ2-7; D not certain. Trimming left V 7 bases short and J 3 bases short, with 11 bases between. The CDR3 is made up of 12 amino acids. Looked up from germline, CDR1 is SGDLS and CDR2 is YYNGEE. For the CDR3, the DNA is TGTGCCAGCGGCCTTAGCAACTACGAGCAGTACTTC. Its protein product is CASGLSNYEQYF.

A remark on this clone: The identical CDR3 is also encoded by other nucleotide sequences in the sample. This sequence joins TRBV19 and TRBJ1-6; weak D call: TRBD1 (6 bases). This CDR3 has 14 amino acids. Trimming stripped 3 bases from V and 7 bases from J, with 10 bases between. Germline V gene sequence: CDR1 LNHDA, CDR2 SQIVND (reference sequence). The CDR3 DNA follows: TGTGCCAGTAGTATTCGGACAGAGAATTCACCCCTCCACTTT. It encodes CASSIRTENSPLHF.

A few counts support this clone. The chain joins TRBV6-2 or TRBV6-3 to TRBJ2-7; D gene unclear. Germline V gene lookup returns CDR1 MNHEY and CDR2 SVGEGT. The CDR3 length is 13 residues. The V end lost 2 bases, the J end lost 3 bases, and 8 bases lay between the germline ends. The CDR3 DNA is TGTGCCAGCAGTTACACGCAGAGCTACGAGCAGTACTTC. Translating it yields CASSYTQSYEQYF.

Regarding this clone: The junction shows a germline mismatch at one end, possibly a read error. The gene calls are TRBV7-7 and TRBJ2-5; 10 bases map to TRBD1. The CDR3 extends over 14 amino acids. Germline V gene data show CDR1 as SSHAT and CDR2 as FNYEAQ (reference sequence). The CDR3: CASSWTGGGETQYF. The CDR3 DNA reads TGTGCTAGCAGCTGGACAGGGGGGGGAGAGACCCAGTACTTC.

The count of this clone is one. The chain couples TRBV5-6 to TRBJ1-4; D unclear. Looked up from germline, CDR1 is SGHDT and CDR2 is YYEEEE. The length of the CDR3 is 15 residues. The V gene lost 5 bases and the J gene lost 8 bases, with 19 bases spanning the gap. The CDR3 DNA reads TGTGCCAGCAGTGGATTCGGGCGGAAGGACGAAAAACTGTTTTTT. It yields the protein CASSGFGRKDEKLFF.

The V and J genes are TRBV18 and TRBJ2-2, with D possibly matching TRBD1 (6 bases). CDR3 length: 14 residues. V lost 2 bases, J lost 3 bases, and 7 bases lay in between. In germline, CDR1 is KGHSH, CDR2 LQKENI. CDR3 protein: CASSPGGHTGELFF. CDR3 DNA sequence: TGTGCCAGCTCACCAGGGGGCCACACCGGGGAGCTGTTTTTT. Full variable domain (outside the CDR3, taken from reference TRBV18 and TRBJ2-2): NAGVMQNPRHLVRRRGQEARLRCSPMKGHSHVYWYRQLPEEGLKFMVYLQKENIIDESGMPKERFSAEFPKEGPSILRIQQVVRGDSAAYFCASSPGGHTGELFFGEGSRLTVL.

The chain carries TRBV7-9 and TRBJ2-7, with D possibly called TRBD1 or TRBD2 (5 bases each). CDR3 length: 14 residues. V lost 1 base and J lost 10, with 17 bases in between. Per the germline V gene, CDR1 is SEHNR and CDR2 is FQNEAQ (reference sequence). The CDR3 coding sequence is TGTGCCAGCAGCTTAGTATCCGGGGCCCCGAAACAGTACTTC. Protein product: CASSLVSGAPKQYF. The entire variable domain, with the rest obtained from reference TRBV7-9 and TRBJ2-7, is as follows: DTGVSQNPRHKITKRGQNVTFRCDPISEHNRLYWYRQTLGQGPEFLTYFQNEAQLEKSRLLSDRFSAERPKGSFSTLEIQRTEQGDSAMYLCASSLVSGAPKQYFGPGTRLTVT.